This is a list of T cell receptor beta chains from one sample in a study of T-cell memory formation after mild COVID-19. MiXCR, run by TCRdb on the 5' RACE reads, gives a single entry per CDR3 protein. The sample lists 500,000 to 650,000 distinct CDR3 sequences; about 20% were seen once. Specimen: PBMCs or a T cell subset sorted from them (not recorded which). Source of these receptors: an adult woman who had mild COVID-19 (a few samples of this study predate the infection). Cell type and time point are not known. Each CDR3 is given with its conserved first and last residue. The D gene is left open where the match is weak. Where a row states a size, it is once, few, many or the class of an expanded clone; other rows omit it.

size: once; D: TRBD2; V: TRBV4-1; J: TRBJ2-2; DNA: TGCGCCAGCAGCCGGGGACTAGCGGGGGGATCCGGGGAGCTGTTTTTT; CDR3: CASSRGLAGGSGELFF
size: -; D: TRBD2; V: TRBV27; J: TRBJ2-1; DNA: TGTGCCAGCAGTTTCGGCGGGGGGGACTCCAATGAGCAGTTCTTC; CDR3: CASSFGGGDSNEQFF
size: -; D: -; V: TRBV5-1; J: TRBJ1-3; DNA: TGCGCCAGCAGCTTGGCCGTAGGAGGAGGACCTGGAAACACCATATATTTT; CDR3: CASSLAVGGGPGNTIYF
size: -; D: -; V: TRBV7-9; J: TRBJ1-2; DNA: TGTGCCAGCACCCTGATAGGCCGGAGGGGCTACACCTTC; CDR3: CASTLIGRRGYTF
size: many; D: TRBD2; V: TRBV5-1; J: TRBJ2-2; DNA: TGCGCCAGCAGTCCGACTAGCCGTAACGGGGAGCTGTTTTTT; CDR3: CASSPTSRNGELFF
size: -; D: -; V: TRBV24-1; J: TRBJ1-3; DNA: TGTGCCACCAGTGATCCTTCTACTGGAAACACCATATATTTT; CDR3: CATSDPSTGNTIYF
size: -; D: -; V: TRBV6-1; J: TRBJ1-5; DNA: TGTGCCAGCAGTGAGGGCGGGGGCGTCAATCAGCCCCAGCATTTT; CDR3: CASSEGGGVNQPQHF
size: -; D: -; V: TRBV7-6; J: TRBJ1-2; DNA: TGTGCCAGCAGCTCAAGAACAGGGAGCTATGGCTACACCTTC; CDR3: CASSSRTGSYGYTF
size: -; D: -; V: TRBV7-8; J: TRBJ2-3; DNA: TGTGCCAGCAGCTTACGAGGGGGGCACAGCACAGATACGCAGTATTTT; CDR3: CASSLRGGHSTDTQYF
size: -; D: TRBD1; V: TRBV12-3/TRBV12-4; J: TRBJ1-2; DNA: TGTGCCAGCAGTTCCACAGGGGAGGGCTACACCTTC; CDR3: CASSSTGEGYTF
size: few; D: -; V: TRBV11-2; J: TRBJ2-7; DNA: TGTGCCAGCAGCTTATTGCGGGGGGACAGGGCCCTCTACGAGCAGTACTTC; CDR3: CASSLLRGDRALYEQYF
size: -; D: TRBD2; V: TRBV27; J: TRBJ2-7; DNA: TGTGCCAGCAGTTCCCAAGGGACTAGCGGAACCTACGAGCAGTACTTC; CDR3: CASSSQGTSGTYEQYF
size: many; D: TRBD2; V: TRBV9; J: TRBJ2-3; DNA: TGTGCCAGCAGGGGGGGGGATGCAGTTACGCAGTATTTT; CDR3: CASRGGDAVTQYF
size: many; D: -; V: TRBV3-1; J: TRBJ1-1; DNA: TGTGCCAGCAGCCCGGGACAAGTGAACACTGAAGCTTTCTTT; CDR3: CASSPGQVNTEAFF
size: -; D: -; V: TRBV3-1; J: TRBJ1-2; DNA: TGTGCCAGCAGCCAGTACTATGGCTACACCTTC; CDR3: CASSQYYGYTF
size: -; D: -; V: TRBV6-5; J: TRBJ1-1; DNA: TGTGCCAGCAACCCCGGGTCCCGGACAGACATGAACACTGAAGCTTTCTTT; CDR3: CASNPGSRTDMNTEAFF
size: -; D: -; V: TRBV6-1; J: TRBJ1-2; DNA: TGTGCCAGCAGTGAAGTTGGGGCCGTCCCCTATGGCTACACCTTC; CDR3: CASSEVGAVPYGYTF
size: few; D: TRBD1; V: TRBV24-1; J: TRBJ2-7; DNA: TGTGCCACCAGTGACCCGACAGGGGATCGCTACGAGCAGTACTTC; CDR3: CATSDPTGDRYEQYF
size: -; D: -; V: TRBV7-9; J: TRBJ2-1; DNA: TGTGCCAGCAGCCCGACGGCCCCGATCAATGAGCAGTTCTTC; CDR3: CASSPTAPINEQFF
size: few; D: TRBD2; V: TRBV15; J: TRBJ2-4; DNA: TGTGCCACCAGCAGAGGGACTAGCGGGGCGAAAAACATTCAGTACTTC; CDR3: CATSRGTSGAKNIQYF
size: -; D: -; V: TRBV7-2; J: TRBJ1-1; DNA: TGTGCCAGCAGCTTAGGTCTGGGGCAATATACTGAAGCTTTCTTT; CDR3: CASSLGLGQYTEAFF
size: few; D: -; V: TRBV7-2; J: TRBJ2-4; DNA: TGTGCCAGCAGCTTAACGGACGGAGGGATGGACAAAAACATTCAGTACTTC; CDR3: CASSLTDGGMDKNIQYF
size: few; D: TRBD2; V: TRBV7-2; J: TRBJ2-7; DNA: TGTGCCAGCAGCCCGAGACGGGGAGGGAGTCTCTACGAGCAGTACTTC; CDR3: CASSPRRGGSLYEQYF
size: few; D: -; V: TRBV2; J: TRBJ2-3; DNA: TGTGCCAGCAGCGCCGGGACGGAGGATCTTAGCACAGATACGCAGTATTTT; CDR3: CASSAGTEDLSTDTQYF
size: few; D: -; V: TRBV6-5; J: TRBJ2-2; DNA: TGTGCCAGCAGTTACTCATCAGGTCCCGGGGAGCTGTTTTTT; CDR3: CASSYSSGPGELFF
size: once; D: TRBD1; V: TRBV12-3/TRBV12-4; J: TRBJ2-1; DNA: TGTGCCAGCAGCCCGACAGGGGTAGTCAATGAGCAGTTCTTC; CDR3: CASSPTGVVNEQFF
size: few; D: TRBD2; V: TRBV5-1; J: TRBJ2-3; DNA: TGCGCCAGCAGGGATAGCGGGGTTAGGTATACGCAGTATTTT; CDR3: CASRDSGVRYTQYF
size: few; D: -; V: TRBV7-9; J: TRBJ2-5; DNA: TGTGCCAGCAGCTGGTCCCGGGAACAGGGTGAAAAGACCCAGTACTTC; CDR3: CASSWSREQGEKTQYF
size: few; D: -; V: TRBV3-1; J: TRBJ2-5; DNA: TGTGCCAGCAGCCAAGTGGCGACCCAGTACTTC; CDR3: CASSQVATQYF
size: few; D: TRBD2; V: TRBV7-2; J: TRBJ2-5; DNA: TGTGCCAGCAGCTTAATGGGACTAGCGGGCCGCCAAGAGACCCAGTACTTC; CDR3: CASSLMGLAGRQETQYF
size: -; D: TRBD2; V: TRBV12-3/TRBV12-4; J: TRBJ2-1; DNA: TGTGCCAGCAGGTCTAGCGGGGCCTCTAGGGAGCAGTTCTTC; CDR3: CASRSSGASREQFF
size: -; D: -; V: TRBV30; J: TRBJ2-2; DNA: TGTGCCTGGAAGTCGACAGCAGACACCGGGGAGCTGTTTTTT; CDR3: CAWKSTADTGELFF
size: once; D: -; V: TRBV11-2; J: TRBJ2-2; DNA: TGTGCCAGCAGGGGGTTTCGGAACACCGGGGAGCTGTTTTTT; CDR3: CASRGFRNTGELFF
size: -; D: TRBD1; V: TRBV29-1; J: TRBJ1-1; DNA: TGCAGCGTTGACGGGGGACAGCGGAGAACTGAAGCTTTCTTT; CDR3: CSVDGGQRRTEAFF
size: -; D: -; V: TRBV20-1; J: TRBJ2-2; DNA: TGCAGTGCTAGAGATAGAGGGCAGGGGCTTGCGAACACCGGGGAGCTGTTTTTT; CDR3: CSARDRGQGLANTGELFF
size: few; D: TRBD1; V: TRBV27; J: TRBJ2-4; DNA: TGTGCCAGCTTTCATCATAACCGGGACAGGGTCTTGAGCATTCAGTACTTC; CDR3: CASFHHNRDRVLSIQYF
size: few; D: TRBD2; V: TRBV24-1; J: TRBJ2-7; DNA: TGTGCCACCAGCGACGTGTATTACGGGACTAATCTCTACGAGCAGTACTTC; CDR3: CATSDVYYGTNLYEQYF
size: -; D: TRBD2; V: TRBV19; J: TRBJ2-3; DNA: TGTGCCAGTAGTATAGGGCTAGCGGGAGCAGATACGCAGTATTTT; CDR3: CASSIGLAGADTQYF
size: -; D: TRBD1; V: TRBV12-3/TRBV12-4; J: TRBJ1-2; DNA: TGTGCCAGCACCCAGACAGGGTTCTATGGCTACACCTTC; CDR3: CASTQTGFYGYTF
size: few; D: -; V: TRBV24-1; J: TRBJ2-1; DNA: TGTGCCACCAGTGGGTCGGGGTATGAGCAGTTCTTC; CDR3: CATSGSGYEQFF
size: few; D: TRBD1; V: TRBV4-1; J: TRBJ2-7; DNA: TGCGCCAGCAGCCACGGGACAGACTACGAGCAGTACTTC; CDR3: CASSHGTDYEQYF
size: few; D: TRBD1; V: TRBV5-1; J: TRBJ1-6; DNA: TGCGCCAGCAGCTTGGCTGGACAGGGAAATAATTCACCCCTCCACTTT; CDR3: CASSLAGQGNNSPLHF
size: many; D: -; V: TRBV25-1; J: TRBJ2-2; DNA: TGTGCCAGCAGTGAAGGGGGCACCGGGGAGCTGTTTTTT; CDR3: CASSEGGTGELFF
size: -; D: -; V: TRBV7-8; J: TRBJ1-5; DNA: TGTGCCAGCAGCTTAGCGCAGGGAATGCAGCCCCAGCATTTT; CDR3: CASSLAQGMQPQHF
size: few; D: TRBD1; V: TRBV5-1; J: TRBJ2-5; DNA: TGCGCCAGCAGAAAGGGACAGGGTGGAGAGACCCAGTACTTC; CDR3: CASRKGQGGETQYF
size: -; D: -; V: TRBV27; J: TRBJ1-2; DNA: TGTGCCAGCACCCCTCGGTACAGACTCCACTATGGCTACACCTTC; CDR3: CASTPRYRLHYGYTF
size: -; D: TRBD1; V: TRBV7-9; J: TRBJ1-4; DNA: TGTGCCAGCAGCCGACAGGGTGAAAAACTGTTTTTT; CDR3: CASSRQGEKLFF
size: -; D: TRBD1; V: TRBV5-6; J: TRBJ2-7; DNA: TGTGCCAGCAGCTTGTCGGACAGGGGTCGGTACGAGCAGTACTTC; CDR3: CASSLSDRGRYEQYF
size: -; D: -; V: TRBV7-9; J: TRBJ2-5; DNA: TGTGCCAGCAGCTTAGGCCCACGGTTTGAAGAGACCCAGTACTTC; CDR3: CASSLGPRFEETQYF
size: few; D: TRBD2; V: TRBV24-1; J: TRBJ2-5; DNA: TGTGCCACCAGTGATCCCCGACTAGCACAAGAGACCCAGTACTTC; CDR3: CATSDPRLAQETQYF
size: few; D: -; V: TRBV20-1; J: TRBJ1-5; DNA: TGCAGTGCTAGAGCCGCAGTTGGGGATCAGCCCCAGCATTTT; CDR3: CSARAAVGDQPQHF
size: -; D: -; V: TRBV6-5; J: TRBJ1-4; DNA: TGTGCCAGCAGCCGGCAGGGGAAAAAACTGTTTTTT; CDR3: CASSRQGKKLFF
size: -; D: -; V: TRBV12-3/TRBV12-4; J: TRBJ2-7; DNA: TGTGCCAGCCTCGGAGGTGGCTACGAGCAGTACTTC; CDR3: CASLGGGYEQYF
size: -; D: -; V: TRBV5-4; J: TRBJ2-1; DNA: TGTGCCAGCAGTCGTCGGGACACAGTCTACAATGAGCAGTTCTTC; CDR3: CASSRRDTVYNEQFF
size: many; D: TRBD2; V: TRBV6-5; J: TRBJ2-1; DNA: TGTGCCAGCACGTACAGCGGGAGGCGCGACAATAATGAGCAGTTCTTC; CDR3: CASTYSGRRDNNEQFF
size: -; D: -; V: TRBV10-3; J: TRBJ2-1; DNA: TGTGCCATCAGTGAGTCGATCAGACTCGAGCAGTTCTTC; CDR3: CAISESIRLEQFF
size: -; D: TRBD1; V: TRBV12-3/TRBV12-4; J: TRBJ2-3; DNA: TGTGCCAGCAGTGGGCCGGGACAGGGAGCAGATACGCAGTATTTT; CDR3: CASSGPGQGADTQYF